A selection of T cell receptor beta chains follows, all from one sample in a study of blood T cell repertoires in COVID-19. The table came from immunoSEQ multiplex PCR; TCRdb's copy has only in-frame clones and leaves some out. The sample shows about 92,000 clones, 91% of them seen only once. The sequenced material came from peripheral blood. The receptor set was obtained from a human donor with active COVID-19. The donor label of this sample is uncertain. Each CDR3 is given with its conserved first and last residue. D genes are given only for firm matches. Only some rows state a clone size, as once, few, many or a class for expanded clones.

TRBV11-3	-	-	TRBJ1-1	CASSLTEYTEAFF	TGTGCCAGCAGCTTAACAGAGTACACTGAAGCTTTCTTT
TRBV11-2	-	-	TRBJ2-4	CASSPRQILAKNIQYF	TGTGCCAGCAGCCCCCGACAGATATTAGCCAAAAACATTCAGTACTTC
TRBV29-1	-	TRBD1	TRBJ2-7	CSVEEGDRGYEQYF	TGCAGCGTTGAAGAGGGAGACAGGGGCTACGAGCAGTACTTC
TRBV5-4	-	-	TRBJ1-1	CASSSVQARGNTEAFF	TGTGCCAGCAGCTCAGTACAGGCCAGAGGGAACACTGAAGCTTTCTTT
TRBV2	-	TRBD2	TRBJ2-3	CASRTSGAITDTQYF	TGTGCCAGCAGGACTAGCGGGGCGATTACAGATACGCAGTATTTT
TRBV5-1	-	-	TRBJ2-7	CASSPSTDQSEQYF	TGCGCCAGCAGCCCTTCGACAGACCAAAGCGAGCAGTACTTC
TRBV4-1	-	TRBD1	TRBJ2-1	CASSQGPDRGPYNEQFF	TGCGCCAGCAGCCAAGGTCCCGACAGGGGCCCCTACAATGAGCAGTTCTTC
TRBV6-4	few	TRBD1	TRBJ1-2	CASSNNPGGSDGYTF	TGTGCCAGCAGTAACAATCCAGGGGGCAGTGATGGCTACACCTTC
TRBV6-1	-	-	TRBJ1-5	CASSESQGWGNQPQHF	TGTGCCAGCAGCGAATCTCAGGGATGGGGCAATCAGCCCCAGCATTTT
TRBV6-5	-	TRBD2	TRBJ2-1	CASSRGLGGDEQFF	TGTGCCAGCAGCCGAGGTCTGGGAGGGGATGAGCAGTTCTTC
TRBV11-2	-	TRBD2	TRBJ2-3	CASSFAMASGGLTDTQYF	TGTGCCAGCAGTTTCGCAATGGCTAGCGGGGGTTTAACAGATACGCAGTATTTT
TRBV19	-	-	TRBJ2-7	CASSMQHSSYEQYF	TGTGCCAGTAGTATGCAACACAGCTCCTACGAGCAGTACTTC